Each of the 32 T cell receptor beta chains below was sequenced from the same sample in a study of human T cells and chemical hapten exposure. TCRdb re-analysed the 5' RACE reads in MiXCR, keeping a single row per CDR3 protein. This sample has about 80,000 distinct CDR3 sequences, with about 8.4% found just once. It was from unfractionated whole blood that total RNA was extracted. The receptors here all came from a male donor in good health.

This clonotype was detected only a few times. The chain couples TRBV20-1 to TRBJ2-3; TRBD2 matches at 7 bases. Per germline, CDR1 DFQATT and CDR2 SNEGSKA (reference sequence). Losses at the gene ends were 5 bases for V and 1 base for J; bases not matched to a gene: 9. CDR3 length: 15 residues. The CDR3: CSAPGAGEGTDTQYF. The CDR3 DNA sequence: TGCAGTGCTCCTGGGGCGGGAGAGGGCACAGATACGCAGTATTTT.

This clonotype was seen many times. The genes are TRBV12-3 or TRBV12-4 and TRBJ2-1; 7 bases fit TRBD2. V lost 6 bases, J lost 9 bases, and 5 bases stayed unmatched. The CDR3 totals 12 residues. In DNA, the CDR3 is TGTGCCAGCAGCGTGACTAGCACTGAGCAGTTCTTC. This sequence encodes CASSVTSTEQFF.

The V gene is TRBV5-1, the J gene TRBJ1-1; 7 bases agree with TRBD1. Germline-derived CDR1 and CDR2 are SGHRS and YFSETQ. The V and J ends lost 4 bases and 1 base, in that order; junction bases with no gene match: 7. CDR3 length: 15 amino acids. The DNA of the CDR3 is TGCGCCAGCAGCCCCCTCACAGGGGCGAACACTGAAGCTTTCTTT. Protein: CASSPLTGANTEAFF. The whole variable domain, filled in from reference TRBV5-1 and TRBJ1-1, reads KAGVTQTPRYLIKTRGQQVTLSCSPISGHRSVSWYQQTPGQGLQFLFEYFSETQRNKGNFPGRFSGRQFSNSRSEMNVSTLELGDSALYLCASSPLTGANTEAFFGQGTRLTVV.

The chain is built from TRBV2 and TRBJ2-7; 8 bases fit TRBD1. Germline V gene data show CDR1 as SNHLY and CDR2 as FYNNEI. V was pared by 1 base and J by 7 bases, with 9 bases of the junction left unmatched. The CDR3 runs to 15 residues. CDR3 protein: CASSEVVTGDPEQYF. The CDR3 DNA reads TGTGCCAGCAGTGAAGTTGTGACAGGGGACCCGGAGCAGTACTTC.

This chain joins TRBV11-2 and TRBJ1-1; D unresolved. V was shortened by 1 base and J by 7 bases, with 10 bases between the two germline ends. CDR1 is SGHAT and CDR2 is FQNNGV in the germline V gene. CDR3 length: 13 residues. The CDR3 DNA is TGTGCCAGCAGCTTAGGTTGGCAGAGTGAAGCTTTCTTT. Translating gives CASSLGWQSEAFF.

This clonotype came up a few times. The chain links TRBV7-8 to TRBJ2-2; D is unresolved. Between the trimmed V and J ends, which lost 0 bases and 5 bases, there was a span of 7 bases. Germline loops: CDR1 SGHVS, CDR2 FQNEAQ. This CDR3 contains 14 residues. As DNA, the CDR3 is TGTGCCAGCAGCTTAGCTCAAGTAACCGGGGAGCTGTTTTTT. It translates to CASSLAQVTGELFF.

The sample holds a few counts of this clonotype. The CDR3 sequence is CASSDAKWEQYF. The CDR3 DNA reads as TGTGCCAGCAGTGATGCTAAGTGGGAGCAGTACTTC. The chain uses TRBV6-1 and TRBJ2-7; D is ambiguous. V lost 3 bases and J 7 bases, leaving 10 bases between the germline ends. This CDR3 spans 12 amino acids. The germline CDR1 and CDR2 sequences are MNHNS and SASEGT.

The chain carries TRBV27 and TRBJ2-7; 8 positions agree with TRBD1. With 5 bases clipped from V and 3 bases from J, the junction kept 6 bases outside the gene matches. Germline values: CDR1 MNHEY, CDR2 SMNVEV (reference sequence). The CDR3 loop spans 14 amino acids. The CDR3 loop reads CASSATGEIYEQYF. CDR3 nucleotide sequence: TGTGCCAGCAGTGCGACAGGGGAGATCTACGAGCAGTACTTC.

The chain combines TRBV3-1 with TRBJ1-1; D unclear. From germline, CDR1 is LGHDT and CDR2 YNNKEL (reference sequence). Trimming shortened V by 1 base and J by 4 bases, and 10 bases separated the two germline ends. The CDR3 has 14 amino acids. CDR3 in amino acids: CASSQVRSSTEAFF. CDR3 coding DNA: TGTGCCAGCAGCCAAGTAAGGTCTTCCACTGAAGCTTTCTTT.

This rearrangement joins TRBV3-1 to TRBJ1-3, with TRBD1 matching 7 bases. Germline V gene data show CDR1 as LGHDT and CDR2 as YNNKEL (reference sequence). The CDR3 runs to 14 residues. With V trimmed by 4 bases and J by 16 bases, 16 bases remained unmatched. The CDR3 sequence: CASSPQWTGLILYF. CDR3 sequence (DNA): TGTGCCAGCAGCCCCCAATGGACAGGCTTGATCCTCTATTTT.

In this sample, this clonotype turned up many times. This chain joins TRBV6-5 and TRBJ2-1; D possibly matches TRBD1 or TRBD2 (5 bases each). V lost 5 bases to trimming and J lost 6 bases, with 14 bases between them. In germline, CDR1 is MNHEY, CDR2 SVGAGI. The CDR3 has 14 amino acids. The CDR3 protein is CASSEVGGRNEQFF. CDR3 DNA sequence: TGTGCCAGCAGTGAGGTTGGGGGACGCAATGAGCAGTTCTTC.

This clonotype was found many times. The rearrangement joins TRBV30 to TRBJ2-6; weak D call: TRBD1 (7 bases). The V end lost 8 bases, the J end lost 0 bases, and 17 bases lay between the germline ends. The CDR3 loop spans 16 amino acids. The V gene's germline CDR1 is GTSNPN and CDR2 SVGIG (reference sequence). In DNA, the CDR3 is TGTGCCAGGGGGGACAGCGCGCTCTCTGGGGCCAACGTCCTGACTTTC. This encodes CARGDSALSGANVLTF.

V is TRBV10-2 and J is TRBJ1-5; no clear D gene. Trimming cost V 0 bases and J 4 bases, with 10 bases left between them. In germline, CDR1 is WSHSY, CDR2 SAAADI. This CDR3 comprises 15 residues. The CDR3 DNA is TGCGCCAGCAGTGAGTCAAAAGATGGGAATCAGCCCCAGCATTTT. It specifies CASSESKDGNQPQHF.

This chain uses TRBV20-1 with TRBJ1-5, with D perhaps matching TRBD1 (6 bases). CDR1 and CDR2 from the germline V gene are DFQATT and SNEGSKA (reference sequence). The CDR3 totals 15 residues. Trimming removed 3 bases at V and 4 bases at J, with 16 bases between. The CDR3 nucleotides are TGCAGTGCTAGGGATATCAGGGGACCAAATCAGCCCCAGCATTTT. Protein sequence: CSARDIRGPNQPQHF.

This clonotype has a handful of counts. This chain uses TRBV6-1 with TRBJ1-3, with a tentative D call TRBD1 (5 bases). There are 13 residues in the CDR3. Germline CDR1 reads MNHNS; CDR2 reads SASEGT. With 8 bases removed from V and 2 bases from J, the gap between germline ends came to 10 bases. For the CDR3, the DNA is TGTGCCAGCGCAGCAGGGACTGGAAACACCATATATTTT. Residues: CASAAGTGNTIYF.

The CDR3 nucleotides read TGTGCCAGCTCACCAAGAATACCTTTAGATATCGGTGAGCAGTTCTTC. It specifies CASSPRIPLDIGEQFF. This chain joins TRBV18 and TRBJ2-1; D is uncertain. Germline CDR1 reads KGHSH; CDR2 reads LQKENI. The CDR3 contains 16 residues. V was pared by 2 bases and J by 9 bases, with 20 bases between.

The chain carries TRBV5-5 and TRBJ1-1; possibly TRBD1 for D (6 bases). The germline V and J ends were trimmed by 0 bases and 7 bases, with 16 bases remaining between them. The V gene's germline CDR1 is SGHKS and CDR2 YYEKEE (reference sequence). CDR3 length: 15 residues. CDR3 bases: TGTGCCAGCAGCTTGGGGGGGGGCGCAGAGATTGAAGCTTTCTTT. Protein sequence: CASSLGGGAEIEAFF.

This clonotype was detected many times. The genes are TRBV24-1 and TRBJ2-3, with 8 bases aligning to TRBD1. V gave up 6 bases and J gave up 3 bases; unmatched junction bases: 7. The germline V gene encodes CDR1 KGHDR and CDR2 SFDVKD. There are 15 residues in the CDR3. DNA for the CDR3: TGTGCCACCAGTCCAACCACAGGGGGGACAGATACGCAGTATTTT. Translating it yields CATSPTTGGTDTQYF.

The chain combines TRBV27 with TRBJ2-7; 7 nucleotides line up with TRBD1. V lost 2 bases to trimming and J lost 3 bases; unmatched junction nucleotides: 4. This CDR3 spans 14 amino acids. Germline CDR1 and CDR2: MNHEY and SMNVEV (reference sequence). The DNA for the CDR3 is TGTGCCAGCAGTTTAAGAACAGGGGACTACGAGCAGTACTTC. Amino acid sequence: CASSLRTGDYEQYF.

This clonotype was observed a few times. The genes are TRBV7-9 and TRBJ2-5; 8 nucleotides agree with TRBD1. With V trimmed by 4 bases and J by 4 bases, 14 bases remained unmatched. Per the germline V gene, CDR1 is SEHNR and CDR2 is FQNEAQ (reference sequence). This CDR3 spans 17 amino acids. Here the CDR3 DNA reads TGTGCCAGCAGCTCCTCTCCGACAGGGGCGCTCCCAGAGACCCAGTACTTC. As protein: CASSSSPTGALPETQYF. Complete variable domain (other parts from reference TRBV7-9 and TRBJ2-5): DTGVSQNPRHKITKRGQNVTFRCDPISEHNRLYWYRQTLGQGPEFLTYFQNEAQLEKSRLLSDRFSAERPKGSFSTLEIQRTEQGDSAMYLCASSSSPTGALPETQYFGPGTRLLVL.

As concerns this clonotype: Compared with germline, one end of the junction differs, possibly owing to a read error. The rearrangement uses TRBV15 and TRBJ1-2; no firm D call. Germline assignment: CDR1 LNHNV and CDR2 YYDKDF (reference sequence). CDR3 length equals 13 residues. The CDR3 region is CATSRDLRYGDTF. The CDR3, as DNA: TGTGCCACCAGCAGAGATCTCCGGTATGGCGACACCTTC. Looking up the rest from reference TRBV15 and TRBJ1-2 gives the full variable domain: DAMVIQNPRYQVTQFGKPVTLSCSQTLNHNVMYWYQQKSSQAPKLLFHYYDKDFNNEADTPDNFQSRRPNTSFCFLDIRSPGLGDTAMYLCATSRDLRYGDTFGSGTRLTVV.

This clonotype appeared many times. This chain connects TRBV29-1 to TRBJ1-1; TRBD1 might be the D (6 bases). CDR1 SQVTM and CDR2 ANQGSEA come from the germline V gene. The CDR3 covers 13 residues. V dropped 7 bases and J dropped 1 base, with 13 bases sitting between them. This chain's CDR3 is CSGHTGRNTEAFF. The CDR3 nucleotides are TGCAGCGGCCATACAGGGAGGAACACTGAAGCTTTCTTT.

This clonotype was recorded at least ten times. The CDR3, as DNA: TGTGCCAGCAGTTACTCCCGGGACGGAGACTATGGCTACACCTTC. Protein: CASSYSRDGDYGYTF. The rearrangement links TRBV6-2 or TRBV6-3 to TRBJ1-2; possible D gene TRBD1, 5 bases. CDR3 size: 15 residues. V lost 0 bases and J 3 bases, leaving 11 bases between the germline ends. The germline CDR1 and CDR2 sequences are MNHEY and SVGEGT.

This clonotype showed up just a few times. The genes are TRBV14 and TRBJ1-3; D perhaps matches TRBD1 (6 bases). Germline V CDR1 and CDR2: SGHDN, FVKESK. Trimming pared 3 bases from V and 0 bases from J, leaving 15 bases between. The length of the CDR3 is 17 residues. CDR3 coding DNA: TGTGCCAGCAGCCACCGCGGGGGCATTTCCTCTGGAAACACCATATATTTT. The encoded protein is CASSHRGGISSGNTIYF.

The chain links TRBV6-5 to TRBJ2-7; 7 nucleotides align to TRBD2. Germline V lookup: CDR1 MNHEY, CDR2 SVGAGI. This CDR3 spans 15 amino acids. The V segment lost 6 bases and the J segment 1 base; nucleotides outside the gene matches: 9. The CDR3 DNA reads TGTGCCAGCAGAAGGGCGGGAGTCGGGTCCTACGAGCAGTACTTC. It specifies CASRRAGVGSYEQYF.

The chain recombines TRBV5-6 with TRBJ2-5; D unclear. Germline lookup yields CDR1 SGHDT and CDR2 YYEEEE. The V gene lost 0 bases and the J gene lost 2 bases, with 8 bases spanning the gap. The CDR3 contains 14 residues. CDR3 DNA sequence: TGTGCCAGCAGCTTGGGGCAGAGTCAAGAGACCCAGTACTTC. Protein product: CASSLGQSQETQYF.

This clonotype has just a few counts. This chain's CDR3 is CASSLVEGATQYF. Written as DNA, the CDR3 is TGTGCCAGCAGCTTAGTAGAGGGAGCGACCCAGTACTTC. The rearrangement joins TRBV7-9 to TRBJ2-5; D is possibly TRBD2 (5 bases). V was clipped by 1 base and J by 7 bases, with 10 bases between them. The germline V gene has CDR1 SEHNR and CDR2 FQNEAQ (reference sequence). This CDR3 spans 13 amino acids.

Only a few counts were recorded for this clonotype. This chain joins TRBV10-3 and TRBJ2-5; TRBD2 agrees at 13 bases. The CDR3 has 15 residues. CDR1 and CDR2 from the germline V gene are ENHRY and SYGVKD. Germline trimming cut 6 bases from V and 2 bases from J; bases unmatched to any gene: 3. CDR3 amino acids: CAIRGTSGKQETQYF. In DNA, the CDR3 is TGTGCCATCAGGGGGACTAGCGGGAAACAAGAGACCCAGTACTTC.

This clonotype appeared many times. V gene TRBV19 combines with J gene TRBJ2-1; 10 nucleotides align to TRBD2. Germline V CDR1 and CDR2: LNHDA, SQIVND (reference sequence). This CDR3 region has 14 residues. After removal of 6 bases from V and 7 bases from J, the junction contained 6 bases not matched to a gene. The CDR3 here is CASRRTSGTNEQFF. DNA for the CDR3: TGTGCCAGTAGAAGGACTAGCGGCACAAATGAGCAGTTCTTC.

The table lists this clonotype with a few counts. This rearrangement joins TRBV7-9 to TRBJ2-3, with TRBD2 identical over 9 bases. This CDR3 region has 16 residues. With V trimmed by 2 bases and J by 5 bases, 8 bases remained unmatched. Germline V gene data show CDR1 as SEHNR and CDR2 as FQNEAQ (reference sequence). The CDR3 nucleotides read TGTGCCAGCAGCTTATTTAGCGGGGGACAGAGAGATACGCAGTATTTT. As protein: CASSLFSGGQRDTQYF.

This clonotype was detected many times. For the CDR3, the DNA is TGTGCCAGCAGCCAAGGAGGGTATAGCAATCAGCCCCAGCATTTT. Encoded protein: CASSQGGYSNQPQHF. J is TRBJ1-5 and V is TRBV3-1, with D unresolved. Trimming took 1 base from V and 0 from J, leaving 7 bases between them. Germline values: CDR1 LGHDT, CDR2 YNNKEL (reference sequence). The CDR3 consists of 15 residues.

Here the CDR3 reads CASSWTGGDSVVNSPLHF. CDR3 DNA: TGTGCCAGCAGTTGGACAGGGGGCGATAGTGTGGTAAATTCACCCCTCCACTTT. V gene TRBV27 combines with J gene TRBJ1-6; 11 bases fit TRBD1. CDR1 and CDR2 (germline): MNHEY, SMNVEV (reference sequence). Germline trimming cut 4 bases from V and 7 bases from J; bases unmatched to any gene: 12. The CDR3 spans 18 residues.